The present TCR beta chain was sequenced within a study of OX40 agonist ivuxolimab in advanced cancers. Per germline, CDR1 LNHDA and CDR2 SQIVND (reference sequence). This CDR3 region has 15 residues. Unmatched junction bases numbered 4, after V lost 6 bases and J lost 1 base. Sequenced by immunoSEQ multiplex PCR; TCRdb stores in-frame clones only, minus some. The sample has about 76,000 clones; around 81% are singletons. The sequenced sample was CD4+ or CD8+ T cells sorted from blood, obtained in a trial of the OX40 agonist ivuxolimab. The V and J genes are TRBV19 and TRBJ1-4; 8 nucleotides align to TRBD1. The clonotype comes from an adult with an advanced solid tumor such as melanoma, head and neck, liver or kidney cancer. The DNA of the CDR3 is TGTGCCAGTAGGGACAGGGAGGGAACTAATGAAAAACTGTTTTTT. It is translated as CASRDREGTNEKLFF.